This note documents a single TCR beta chain sequence. Germline CDR1 reads SGHTA; CDR2 reads FQGNSA. CDR3 size: 14 residues. V shed 7 bases, J shed 10 bases, and the junction held 12 bases outside the gene matches. This record comes from a study of blood T cell repertoires in COVID-19. Repertoires were generated with immunoSEQ multiplex PCR, while TCRdb's copy carries only in-frame clones and drops some. Of approximately 70,000 clones listed, approximately 90% are singletons. The sequence was obtained from a man aged 45-65 years with COVID-19, enrolled during active disease. The rearrangement joins TRBV7-2 to TRBJ2-3, with TRBD2 matching over 9 bases. The sample comprised peripheral blood. The CDR3 coding sequence is TGTGCCAGCACCGAAATTGGTAGCGGGAGCGCGCAGTATTTT. Translated: CASTEIGSGSAQYF. The variable domain in full, completed from reference TRBV7-2 and TRBJ2-3, reads GAGVSQSPSNKVTEKGKDVELRCDPISGHTALYWYRQSLGQGLEFLIYFQGNSAPDKSGLPSDRFSAERTGGSVSTLTIQRTQQEDSAVYLCASTEIGSGSAQYFGPGTRLTVL.